Sequencing of this T cell receptor beta chain was carried out in a study of beta chain features in type 1 diabetes. Study-level findings and limits: Significant though moderate, a shortening of TCRB CDR3s appeared in all four CD4+ subsets of Type 1 diabetes patients.

Of the isolated RNA, all was reverse transcribed, and so the sequenced material was expressed TCRB transcripts. Using immunoSEQ multiplex PCR, the repertoire was profiled, and TCRdb retains in-frame clones only, with some absent. This sample has about 240,000 clones; around 14% occur once, and the top ten carry about 0.018%. Only a few counts were recorded for this clone. Antigen unknown. Donors underwent one heparinised blood draw, 90 to 150 mL on average. This CDR3 spans 16 amino acids. From germline, CDR1 is MGHDK and CDR2 SYGVNS. V trimming: 1 base; J trimming: 1 base; junction bases outside the gene matches: 5.

The source of this sequence is a young man with type 1 diabetes. This chain uses TRBV25-1 with TRBJ2-3, with TRBD1 matching 7 bases. The sequencing input was naive CD4+ T cells from blood. The CDR3 bases are TGTGCCAGCAGTGAATCAGGGACAGCGCGCACAGATACGCAGTATTTT. As protein: CASSESGTARTDTQYF.